Listed below are T cell receptor beta chains from one sample, sequenced in a study of post-analysis software for immune sequencing data. TCRdb re-called the PCR reads through MiXCR, storing one row per CDR3 protein. The sample consists of about 770,000 distinct CDR3 sequences, 35% to 55% of them appearing once. Specimen: blood. These receptors were collected from a girl aged 10 to 17 with multiple sclerosis. The CDR3 runs from the conserved cysteine through the conserved F or W. The D gene is left open where the match is weak. Rows give clone size only sometimes, using once, few, many, or a class for an expanded clone.

size: NA
J: TRBJ2-1
D: NA
V: TRBV7-9
DNA: TGTGCCAGCAGCTTAGTCAGCGGGGACAGCTCCTACAATGAGCAGTTCTTC
CDR3: CASSLVSGDSSYNEQFF

size: NA
J: TRBJ2-5
D: NA
V: TRBV10-3
DNA: TGTGCCACAGGGTGGACCAGCCAAGAGACCCAGTACTTC
CDR3: CATGWTSQETQYF

size: many
J: TRBJ2-7
D: TRBD1
V: TRBV5-1
DNA: TGCGCCAGCAGTCCCGGACAGGACTACGAGCAGTACTTC
CDR3: CASSPGQDYEQYF

size: NA
J: TRBJ2-5
D: TRBD2
V: TRBV4-2
DNA: TGTGCCAGCAGCCAAGGGTCAGGCGGGAGGAACCGGAAGGAGACCCAGTACTTC
CDR3: CASSQGSGGRNRKETQYF

size: NA
J: TRBJ2-7
D: TRBD1
V: TRBV15
DNA: TGTGCCACCAGCGGAGGACAGGGCCACGAGCAGTACTTC
CDR3: CATSGGQGHEQYF

size: NA
J: TRBJ2-3
D: NA
V: TRBV7-8
DNA: TGTGCCAGCAGCTTAATGTCGAGCCAGATCACAGATACGCAGTATTTT
CDR3: CASSLMSSQITDTQYF

size: NA
J: TRBJ2-5
D: TRBD1
V: TRBV11-2
DNA: TGTGCCAGCAGCCGCGCAGGACAGGGGGCAGGAGAGACCCAGTACTTC
CDR3: CASSRAGQGAGETQYF

size: NA
J: TRBJ2-5
D: NA
V: TRBV28
DNA: TGTGCCAGCAGTTTAAATTCAGGGCTCGAGACCCAGTACTTC
CDR3: CASSLNSGLETQYF

size: few
J: TRBJ2-5
D: NA
V: TRBV7-2
DNA: TGTGCCAGCAGCCTTAGGTCCAGGGTTCAAGAGACCCAGTACTTC
CDR3: CASSLRSRVQETQYF

size: few
J: TRBJ2-1
D: NA
V: TRBV20-1
DNA: TGCAGTGCTAGAACGGGAGAAGGGTATGGTGAGCAGTTCTTC
CDR3: CSARTGEGYGEQFF

size: NA
J: TRBJ2-3
D: TRBD2
V: TRBV7-8
DNA: TGTGCCAGCAGCTTATACGGTAGCGGGAGCAAGGGAGATACGCAGTATTTT
CDR3: CASSLYGSGSKGDTQYF

size: few
J: TRBJ1-1
D: NA
V: TRBV7-8
DNA: TGTGCCAGCACGCAGACAGTTGTGAACACTGAAGCTTTCTTT
CDR3: CASTQTVVNTEAFF

size: NA
J: TRBJ2-7
D: NA
V: TRBV29-1
DNA: TGCAGCGTCGCAGCAAGAGGGCCAGGGGAGGGCGAGCAGTACTTC
CDR3: CSVAARGPGEGEQYF

size: NA
J: TRBJ2-7
D: NA
V: TRBV29-1
DNA: TGCAGCGTTGAAGACCCCAGGGTCCCCTACGAGCAGTACTTC
CDR3: CSVEDPRVPYEQYF

size: NA
J: TRBJ2-3
D: NA
V: TRBV15
DNA: TGTGCCACCAGCAGAGGACACACAGATACGCAGTATTTT
CDR3: CATSRGHTDTQYF

size: few
J: TRBJ2-5
D: TRBD2
V: TRBV20-1
DNA: TGCAGTGCTAGAGCCGGGGGGGAGATCTCGGAGACCCAGTACTTC
CDR3: CSARAGGEISETQYF

size: NA
J: TRBJ2-3
D: NA
V: TRBV29-1
DNA: TGCAGCGCCATGGGGGCGCGGGAGCAGATAGATACGCAGTATTTT
CDR3: CSAMGAREQIDTQYF

size: NA
J: TRBJ2-7
D: NA
V: TRBV7-3
DNA: TGTGCCAGCTGCCAGCTGCCCCTCGACCTTTACGAGCAGTACTTC
CDR3: CASCQLPLDLYEQYF

size: few
J: TRBJ2-5
D: NA
V: TRBV20-1
DNA: TGCAGTGCTAGCCGGGACCGCGACCAAGAGACCCAGTACTTC
CDR3: CSASRDRDQETQYF

size: NA
J: TRBJ2-7
D: NA
V: TRBV7-2
DNA: TGTGCCAGCAGCCAGGCACCCTCGAATGTCCGCGAGCAGTACTTC
CDR3: CASSQAPSNVREQYF

size: NA
J: TRBJ2-1
D: NA
V: TRBV2
DNA: TGTGCCAGCAGACCCACCGGGACACGGATTAATGAGCAGTTCTTC
CDR3: CASRPTGTRINEQFF

size: NA
J: TRBJ2-5
D: NA
V: TRBV7-2
DNA: TGTGCCAGCAGCTTAGGTTGGACTACCCGTAGGACCCAGTACTTC
CDR3: CASSLGWTTRRTQYF

size: once
J: TRBJ2-1
D: TRBD2
V: TRBV20-1
DNA: TGCAGTGCTGAAACAGGGGGACTAGCGGGAGGCTACAATGAGCAGTTCTTC
CDR3: CSAETGGLAGGYNEQFF

size: NA
J: TRBJ2-7
D: NA
V: TRBV14
DNA: TGTGCCAGCAGCCAAGATGTCGGCCTGAAAAACTACGAGCAGTACTTC
CDR3: CASSQDVGLKNYEQYF

size: few
J: TRBJ2-7
D: TRBD2
V: TRBV20-1
DNA: TGCAGTGCTAGATTTTCGACTAGCGGCTACGAGCAGTACTTC
CDR3: CSARFSTSGYEQYF

size: NA
J: TRBJ2-3
D: TRBD2
V: TRBV11-3
DNA: TGTGCCAGCAGCTTAGCACTAGCGGGGCAGAGGACAGATACGCAGTATTTT
CDR3: CASSLALAGQRTDTQYF

size: NA
J: TRBJ1-2
D: NA
V: TRBV4-1
DNA: TGCGCCAGCAGCCAAGATCTCCCTGGAGGCTACACCTTC
CDR3: CASSQDLPGGYTF

size: few
J: TRBJ1-5
D: NA
V: TRBV28
DNA: TGTGCCAGCTTCGCGCGGCAGGGTTTCAATCAGCCCCAGCATTTT
CDR3: CASFARQGFNQPQHF

size: once
J: TRBJ2-7
D: TRBD2
V: TRBV13
DNA: TGTGCCAGCAGCTTAAGGGGACTAGCGGTGTACGAGCAGTACTTC
CDR3: CASSLRGLAVYEQYF